Listed below are T cell receptor beta chains from one sample, sequenced in a study of blood T cell repertoires in COVID-19. Profiling relied on immunoSEQ multiplex PCR, and the TCRdb table lists in-frame clones only, not all of them. The sample carries more than 250,000 clones, approximately 78% recorded once. Specimen: PBMCs or T cells enriched from blood (not recorded which). The source is a man in his forties who had been exposed to COVID-19. CDR3s include the opening cysteine and the closing phenylalanine or tryptophan. The D gene is left open where the match is weak. Where a row states a size, it is once, few, many or the class of an expanded clone; other rows omit it.

TRBJ1-2	once	TRBV12-3/TRBV12-4	13	TRBD1	TGTGCCAGCAGTCCGGACAGGGGGTATGGCTACACCTTC	CASSPDRGYGYTF
TRBJ2-1	NA	TRBV6-2/TRBV6-3	11	TRBD2	TGTGCCAGCAGTCGCGGACTAGCCCAGTTCTTC	CASSRGLAQFF
TRBJ1-5	NA	TRBV6-2/TRBV6-3	15	TRBD1	TGTGCCAGCAGCGTAGACAGGGAAGCTAGTCAGCCCCAGCATTTT	CASSVDREASQPQHF
TRBJ2-7	NA	TRBV19	15	TRBD2	TGTGCCAGTAGTATAGCGTCTAGCGGGAGTTACGAGCAGTACTTC	CASSIASSGSYEQYF
TRBJ2-2	NA	TRBV20-1	11	NA	TGCAGTGCTGAGAACGGCGGGGAGCTGTTTTTT	CSAENGGELFF
TRBJ2-7	NA	TRBV12-5	15	NA	TGTGCTAGTGGTCTCGGACTAACGGAAGGGGACGAGCAGTACTTC	CASGLGLTEGDEQYF
TRBJ2-7	NA	TRBV12-3/TRBV12-4	13	NA	TGTGCCAGCAGGGGAGGAGGAGGCGACGAGCAGTACTTC	CASRGGGGDEQYF
TRBJ1-1	once	TRBV3-1/TRBV3-2	15	NA	TGTGCCAGCAGCCAAGAATCCCTCGGTGACACTGAAGCTTTCTTT	CASSQESLGDTEAFF
TRBJ2-1	NA	TRBV30	14	TRBD2	TGTGCCGGGACCTCTGGCGGGAGGGCCGGTTCTCAGTTCTTC	CAGTSGGRAGSQFF
TRBJ2-2	few	TRBV7-8	18	TRBD2	TGTGCCAGCAGCCCATTGATTGGTGCCGGGAGGACCACCGGGGAGCTGTTTTTT	CASSPLIGAGRTTGELFF
TRBJ1-1	NA	TRBV9	16	TRBD1	TGTGCCAGCAGCGGGAACAGGGGACAATATAACACTGAAGCTTTCTTT	CASSGNRGQYNTEAFF
TRBJ1-5	few	TRBV19	17	TRBD1	TGTGCCAGTAGTATCGGGACAGGGGGCGATTGGGATCAGCCCCAGCATTTT	CASSIGTGGDWDQPQHF
TRBJ2-7	NA	TRBV3-1/TRBV3-2	15	TRBD2	TGTGCCAGCACCCAGCGGGGGGGCGCCTCCTACGAGCAGTACTTC	CASTQRGGASYEQYF
TRBJ1-2	NA	TRBV15	16	NA	TGTGCCACCAGCAGAGTCCCAACACGTGGGCAGCGGGGCTACACCTTC	CATSRVPTRGQRGYTF
TRBJ2-3	NA	TRBV7-6	12	NA	TGTGCCAGCAGCCCCTCGGGGGATACGCAGTATTTT	CASSPSGDTQYF
TRBJ2-2	NA	TRBV7-9	14	NA	TGTGCCAGCAGCTTAGACTCCAACACCGGGGAGCTGTTTTTT	CASSLDSNTGELFF
TRBJ1-5	once	TRBV6-5	15	TRBD1	TGTGCCAGCAGTTCCGGGACAGGGAATTTTCAGCCCCAGCATTTT	CASSSGTGNFQPQHF
TRBJ1-2	NA	TRBV7-9	15	TRBD1	TGTGCCAGCAGCCCCCAAGGGGACAGCTACTATGGCTACACCTTC	CASSPQGDSYYGYTF
TRBJ1-5	few	TRBV19	14	NA	TGTGCCAGTAGTACTATATTAAGCAATCAGCCCCAGCATTTT	CASSTILSNQPQHF
TRBJ2-7	NA	TRBV5-1	14	NA	TGCGCCAGCAGCTTTGGCGGTCGCTCCTACGAGCAGTACTTC	CASSFGGRSYEQYF
TRBJ1-2	NA	TRBV10-3	14	NA	TGTGCCATCCTGACGGGAAGTTCGCAGTATGGCTACACCTTC	CAILTGSSQYGYTF
TRBJ2-3	NA	TRBV5-1	15	TRBD1	TGCGCCAGCAGCCGCGACAGGGTGGGCACAGATACGCAGTATTTT	CASSRDRVGTDTQYF
TRBJ2-1	NA	TRBV11-2	16	NA	TGTGCCAGCAGCTTAGCCCAAGCGGCCTCCTACAATGAGCAGTTCTTC	CASSLAQAASYNEQFF
TRBJ1-3	once	TRBV2	15	TRBD1	TGTGCCATTACGACCGGGACAGGGCCTGGAAACACCATATATTTT	CAITTGTGPGNTIYF
TRBJ1-2	NA	TRBV13	13	TRBD1	TGTGCCAGCAGCTCACCAGGGGGCGGTGGCTACACCTTC	CASSSPGGGGYTF
TRBJ2-2	NA	TRBV12-3/TRBV12-4	13	NA	TGTGCCAGCAGGGCAGCGGGTGGCGGGGAGCTGTTTTTT	CASRAAGGGELFF
TRBJ2-7	NA	TRBV2	13	NA	TGTGCCAGCGGAGTCTATGGATACTACGAGCAGTACTTC	CASGVYGYYEQYF
TRBJ1-3	NA	TRBV27	14	NA	TGTGCCAGCAGCTCGTCGAGGTCGGGAAACACCATATATTTT	CASSSSRSGNTIYF
TRBJ1-1	NA	TRBV27	16	NA	TGTGCCAGCAGTTTAGTCCCCCTACCCCCTGGTACTGAAGCTTTCTTT	CASSLVPLPPGTEAFF
TRBJ1-6	NA	TRBV30	19	NA	TGTGCCTGGGAACATCGACGACTCACTAGGAAGTCCTATAATTCACCCCTCCACTTT	CAWEHRRLTRKSYNSPLHF
TRBJ1-4	NA	TRBV12-2	15	NA	TGTGCAAGTCGCTTAGCGTTTTTTTTTGCAGGTTTGCTGTTTTTT	CASRLAFFFAGLLFF
TRBJ2-7	NA	TRBV5-1	14	NA	TGCGCCAGCAGCCACCCGGGACAATCCTACGAGCAGTACTTC	CASSHPGQSYEQYF
TRBJ1-6	NA	TRBV11-3	13	NA	TGTGCCAGCAGCCGGACGGGGAGGTCACCCCTCCACTTT	CASSRTGRSPLHF
TRBJ2-2	NA	TRBV28	17	NA	TGTGCCAGCAGTTTGGGAGTTGGAGCTCGGATGCGCGGGGAGCTGTTTTTT	CASSLGVGARMRGELFF
TRBJ1-6	once	TRBV3-1/TRBV3-2	15	NA	TGTGCCAGCAGCCAAGGGGGGCGAGATAATTCACCCCTCCACTTT	CASSQGGRDNSPLHF